This T cell receptor (beta chain) came from a study of T cells expressing NK-cell markers. Study-wide background: Source material for TCR beta repertoires consisted of sorted CD3+CD56+NKG2C+, CD3+CD56+NKG2C- and CD3+CD56-NKG2C+ T cells.

Germline CDR1 SEHNR, CDR2 FQNEAQ (reference sequence). The CDR3 loop spans 15 amino acids. With UMIs, 5'RACE template switching was used to make TCR beta cDNA. Following a re-call of the 5' RACE reads, TCRdb has one entry per CDR3 protein and lacks DNA. The sample features around 260,000 distinct CDR3 sequences, with around 3.9% in its top ten. The study's findings and limits: The contribution of dominant NKG2C+ clonotypes to CD8+ T cells in five to seven donors was about 1.0-7.5%.

Regarding this clonotype: The antigen is unknown.

The rearrangement links TRBV7-9 to TRBJ2-5; the D call of TRBD2 rests on TCRdb alone, since no DNA is present to check it. The clonotype comes from a woman between 18 and 70 years old in good health. The sample was blood T cells: a sorted CD56 or NKG2C T cell subset, CD4+ or CD8+ T cells, or bulk PBMC T cells (not recorded which). CDR3 residues: CASSLVSAGEETQYF.